This T cell receptor (beta chain) is drawn from a study of technical replicates of blood from a handful of donors. Measured with immunoSEQ multiplex PCR; TCRdb has only the in-frame clones, and not every one. The sample records about 79,000 clones, more than 85% being singletons. This CDR3 has 12 residues. Trimming removed 8 bases at V and 0 bases at J, with 5 bases between. CDR1 SNHLY and CDR2 FYNNEI come from the germline V gene. Sequencing was carried out using T cells isolated from PBMCs. The TCR originated in a human donor in good health. Some clones in this sample may be carry-over from other donors' samples. The J gene is TRBJ1-3, the V gene TRBV2; D not resolved. CDR3 DNA sequence: TGTGCCAGCCAGGTCTCTGGAAACACCATATATTTT. Translated: CASQVSGNTIYF. Filled out from reference TRBV2 and TRBJ1-3, the complete variable domain reads EPEVTQTPSHQVTQMGQEVILRCVPISNHLYFYWYRQILGQKVEFLVSFYNNEISEKSEIFDDQFSVERPDGSNFTLKIRSTKLEDSAMYFCASQVSGNTIYFGEGSWLTVV.